This T cell receptor beta chain originates from a study of blood T cell repertoires in COVID-19. The data were produced by immunoSEQ multiplex PCR, yet TCRdb's version contains in-frame clones alone and is incomplete. This sample has about 74,000 clones, with 80% to 95% found just once. CDR3 length: 16 amino acids. The J segment lost 7 bases and the V segment lost 3 bases, leaving 7 bases of the junction unmatched. The germline CDR1 and CDR2 sequences are LNHDA and SQIVND (reference sequence). This sequence was found in a woman aged 45-59 years in a cohort sampled during active COVID-19. The sample consisted of peripheral blood. This chain links TRBV19 with TRBJ2-1; 12 nucleotides agree with TRBD2. The CDR3 bases are TGTGCCAGTAGTATCGCCGGGACTAGCGGGCTGAATGAGCAGTTCTTC. Translated: CASSIAGTSGLNEQFF.